This is a list of T cell receptor beta chains from one sample in a study of T-cell memory formation after mild COVID-19. TCRdb processed the 5' RACE reads anew with MiXCR; each CDR3 protein has one entry. The sample holds 290,000 or so distinct CDR3 sequences; approximately 20% are singletons and the top ten take roughly 20%. Sequencing was carried out using PBMCs or a T cell subset sorted from them (not recorded which). The receptors stem from a young man who had mild COVID-19 (a few samples of this study predate the infection). Cell type and time point are not known. CDR3s include the opening cysteine and the closing phenylalanine or tryptophan. A D gene is named only where the DNA matches it firmly. Not every row has a clone size; where given, it reads once, few, many or a size class.

cdr3_aa: CASSLQGPLNTEAFF
cdr3_nt: TGCGCCAGCAGCTTGCAGGGGCCGCTTAACACTGAAGCTTTCTTT
d_call: -
clone_size: -
v_call: TRBV5-1
j_call: TRBJ1-1

cdr3_aa: CASSRAPGQGTGTEAFF
cdr3_nt: TGTGCCAGCTCTCGCGCCCCGGGACAGGGGACGGGCACTGAAGCTTTCTTT
d_call: TRBD1
clone_size: -
v_call: TRBV18
j_call: TRBJ1-1

cdr3_aa: CSASLSTDTQYF
cdr3_nt: TGCAGTGCTAGCCTTAGCACAGATACGCAGTATTTT
d_call: -
clone_size: -
v_call: TRBV20-1
j_call: TRBJ2-3

cdr3_aa: CASSFIGGGAHTFNEQFF
cdr3_nt: TGTGCCAGCAGTTTTATCGGCGGGGGGGCCCACACGTTCAATGAGCAGTTCTTC
d_call: TRBD2
clone_size: many
v_call: TRBV6-5
j_call: TRBJ2-1

cdr3_aa: CASSSQGNEGTEAFF
cdr3_nt: TGCGCCAGCAGCTCCCAGGGGAATGAGGGCACTGAAGCTTTCTTT
d_call: -
clone_size: few
v_call: TRBV5-1
j_call: TRBJ1-1

cdr3_aa: CASSLVPLRGGTQYF
cdr3_nt: TGTGCCAGCAGCTTGGTCCCCCTCCGAGGCGGGACCCAGTACTTC
d_call: -
clone_size: few
v_call: TRBV5-5
j_call: TRBJ2-5

cdr3_aa: CAISEAGQGPYEQYF
cdr3_nt: TGTGCCATCAGTGAGGCGGGACAGGGGCCCTACGAGCAGTACTTC
d_call: TRBD1
clone_size: few
v_call: TRBV10-3
j_call: TRBJ2-7

cdr3_aa: CASSHPYNEQFF
cdr3_nt: TGTGCCAGCAGCCACCCCTACAATGAGCAGTTCTTC
d_call: -
clone_size: -
v_call: TRBV3-1
j_call: TRBJ2-1

cdr3_aa: CASGPGDTQYF
cdr3_nt: TGTGCCAGCGGCCCCGGAGATACGCAGTATTTT
d_call: -
clone_size: -
v_call: TRBV6-2/TRBV6-3
j_call: TRBJ2-3

cdr3_aa: CASSQWPGTGGATGGYTF
cdr3_nt: TGCGCCAGCAGCCAATGGCCCGGGACAGGGGGCGCCACAGGGGGCTACACCTTC
d_call: TRBD1
clone_size: few
v_call: TRBV4-1
j_call: TRBJ1-2

cdr3_aa: CASSWTGGTNNEQFF
cdr3_nt: TGTGCCAGCAGTTGGACAGGGGGTACCAACAATGAGCAGTTCTTC
d_call: TRBD1
clone_size: many
v_call: TRBV7-9
j_call: TRBJ2-1

cdr3_aa: CASSQSRSGGARAETQYF
cdr3_nt: TGTGCCAGCAGCCAGTCAAGAAGCGGGGGGGCCCGGGCGGAGACCCAGTACTTC
d_call: TRBD2
clone_size: few
v_call: TRBV4-2
j_call: TRBJ2-5

cdr3_aa: CASRTELGKLFF
cdr3_nt: TGTGCCAGCCGGACGGAGCTGGGAAAACTGTTTTTT
d_call: -
clone_size: -
v_call: TRBV2
j_call: TRBJ1-4

cdr3_aa: CASSAGGSRDTQYF
cdr3_nt: TGTGCCAGCAGTGCGGGGGGGAGCAGAGATACGCAGTATTTT
d_call: TRBD2
clone_size: -
v_call: TRBV28
j_call: TRBJ2-3

cdr3_aa: CASSLPDRTTYGYTF
cdr3_nt: TGCGCCAGCAGCTTACCAGACAGGACTACTTATGGCTACACCTTC
d_call: -
clone_size: few
v_call: TRBV5-1
j_call: TRBJ1-2

cdr3_aa: CASSQEIAMGGREQYF
cdr3_nt: TGCGCCAGCAGCCAAGAAATTGCCATGGGGGGAAGGGAGCAGTACTTC
d_call: -
clone_size: few
v_call: TRBV4-3
j_call: TRBJ2-7

cdr3_aa: CASSTGVNTEAFF
cdr3_nt: TGTGCCAGCTCCACAGGGGTGAACACTGAAGCTTTCTTT
d_call: TRBD1
clone_size: few
v_call: TRBV18
j_call: TRBJ1-1

cdr3_aa: CASSYGPHQPQHF
cdr3_nt: TGTGCCAGCAGTTACGGGCCCCATCAGCCCCAGCATTTT
d_call: -
clone_size: few
v_call: TRBV6-5
j_call: TRBJ1-5

cdr3_aa: CASSLGTGGGEKLFF
cdr3_nt: TGCGCCAGCAGCTTGGGTACAGGGGGCGGTGAAAAACTGTTTTTT
d_call: TRBD1
clone_size: few
v_call: TRBV5-1
j_call: TRBJ1-4

cdr3_aa: CASSPGTSGGGEQFF
cdr3_nt: TGCGCCAGCAGCCCCGGGACTAGCGGGGGGGGTGAGCAGTTCTTC
d_call: TRBD2
clone_size: many
v_call: TRBV5-1
j_call: TRBJ2-1

cdr3_aa: CASRTQTTEAFF
cdr3_nt: TGTGCCAGCAGAACACAGACCACTGAAGCTTTCTTT
d_call: -
clone_size: -
v_call: TRBV6-2/TRBV6-3
j_call: TRBJ1-1

cdr3_aa: CASSQDSARGGRDTQYF
cdr3_nt: TGCGCCAGCAGCCAAGATTCGGCGCGGGGGGGCCGGGATACGCAGTATTTT
d_call: TRBD2
clone_size: few
v_call: TRBV4-1
j_call: TRBJ2-3

cdr3_aa: CASSLSASGGYEQYF
cdr3_nt: TGTGCCAGCAGCTTGTCGGCTAGCGGGGGATACGAGCAGTACTTC
d_call: TRBD2
clone_size: -
v_call: TRBV5-4
j_call: TRBJ2-7

cdr3_aa: CASSQGQGVYSPLHF
cdr3_nt: TGCGCCAGCAGCCAGGGACAGGGTGTTTATTCACCCCTCCACTTT
d_call: TRBD1
clone_size: few
v_call: TRBV5-1
j_call: TRBJ1-6

cdr3_aa: CAISVIETNTGELFF
cdr3_nt: TGTGCCATCAGTGTTATAGAGACGAACACCGGGGAGCTGTTTTTT
d_call: -
clone_size: -
v_call: TRBV10-3
j_call: TRBJ2-2

cdr3_aa: CASSSRSPLSPLHF
cdr3_nt: TGTGCCAGCAGCTCCAGGAGCCCTTTATCACCCCTCCACTTT
d_call: -
clone_size: -
v_call: TRBV7-9
j_call: TRBJ1-6

cdr3_aa: CASSSAGPTNYGYTF
cdr3_nt: TGTGCCAGCAGCTCAGCAGGACCGACTAACTATGGCTACACCTTC
d_call: -
clone_size: -
v_call: TRBV9
j_call: TRBJ1-2

cdr3_aa: CASSKGIGTGELFF
cdr3_nt: TGTGCCAGCAGCAAAGGAATAGGCACCGGGGAGCTGTTTTTT
d_call: -
clone_size: few
v_call: TRBV21-1
j_call: TRBJ2-2

cdr3_aa: CASSLSTGTHTEAFF
cdr3_nt: TGTGCCAGCAGTTTATCGACAGGGACCCACACTGAAGCTTTCTTT
d_call: TRBD1
clone_size: -
v_call: TRBV27
j_call: TRBJ1-1

cdr3_aa: CASSLEAGSNYGYTF
cdr3_nt: TGTGCCAGCAGCTTAGAGGCAGGAAGTAACTATGGCTACACCTTC
d_call: -
clone_size: -
v_call: TRBV7-9
j_call: TRBJ1-2

cdr3_aa: CASSNPGQTDTQYF
cdr3_nt: TGTGCCAGCAGCAACCCGGGACAGACAGATACGCAGTATTTT
d_call: TRBD1
clone_size: -
v_call: TRBV7-9
j_call: TRBJ2-3

cdr3_aa: CASSSEVLAGYDEQFF
cdr3_nt: TGTGCCAGCAGTTCCGAGGTCTTGGCAGGGTACGATGAGCAGTTCTTC
d_call: -
clone_size: many
v_call: TRBV6-2/TRBV6-3
j_call: TRBJ2-1

cdr3_aa: CASSRGDRGPYGYTF
cdr3_nt: TGTGCCAGCAGTCGCGGGGACAGGGGCCCTTATGGCTACACCTTC
d_call: TRBD1
clone_size: few
v_call: TRBV28
j_call: TRBJ1-2

cdr3_aa: CSAPIQRSSYNEQFF
cdr3_nt: TGCAGTGCCCCCATCCAGAGGAGCTCCTACAATGAGCAGTTCTTC
d_call: -
clone_size: -
v_call: TRBV20-1
j_call: TRBJ2-1

cdr3_aa: CASSSGQGGREETQYF
cdr3_nt: TGTGCCAGCAGCTCTGGTCAGGGGGGCCGTGAAGAGACCCAGTACTTC
d_call: -
clone_size: -
v_call: TRBV7-2
j_call: TRBJ2-5

cdr3_aa: CASSPTGFGNTIYF
cdr3_nt: TGTGCCAGCTCACCAACGGGATTTGGAAACACCATATATTTT
d_call: -
clone_size: many
v_call: TRBV18
j_call: TRBJ1-3

cdr3_aa: CANEIPRGTEAFF
cdr3_nt: TGTGCCAACGAGATACCGCGGGGCACTGAAGCTTTCTTT
d_call: -
clone_size: few
v_call: TRBV7-9
j_call: TRBJ1-1

cdr3_aa: CSAATGSSYEQYF
cdr3_nt: TGCAGTGCTGCGACGGGAAGCTCCTACGAGCAGTACTTC
d_call: -
clone_size: few
v_call: TRBV20-1
j_call: TRBJ2-7

cdr3_aa: CASSFETAWETQYF
cdr3_nt: TGTGCCAGCAGCTTTGAAACAGCCTGGGAGACCCAGTACTTC
d_call: -
clone_size: -
v_call: TRBV7-9
j_call: TRBJ2-5

cdr3_aa: CASSLETGPTEAFF
cdr3_nt: TGTGCCAGCAGCTTAGAGACAGGGCCCACTGAAGCTTTCTTT
d_call: TRBD1
clone_size: -
v_call: TRBV11-2
j_call: TRBJ1-1

cdr3_aa: CASSKGGSNQPQHF
cdr3_nt: TGTGCCAGCAGTAAAGGGGGTAGCAATCAGCCCCAGCATTTT
d_call: -
clone_size: -
v_call: TRBV28
j_call: TRBJ1-5

cdr3_aa: CATSGTWTSGQLQETQYF
cdr3_nt: TGTGCCACCTCAGGCACCTGGACTAGCGGGCAGCTCCAAGAGACCCAGTACTTC
d_call: TRBD2
clone_size: -
v_call: TRBV28
j_call: TRBJ2-5

cdr3_aa: CASSLPFSANTGELFF
cdr3_nt: TGTGCCAGCAGTTTGCCCTTCTCAGCGAACACCGGGGAGCTGTTTTTT
d_call: -
clone_size: -
v_call: TRBV12-3/TRBV12-4
j_call: TRBJ2-2

cdr3_aa: CSVGLLGFTDTQYF
cdr3_nt: TGCAGCGTGGGTCTCTTGGGGTTCACAGATACGCAGTATTTT
d_call: -
clone_size: few
v_call: TRBV29-1
j_call: TRBJ2-3

cdr3_aa: CASSFMTSGGVNEQFF
cdr3_nt: TGCGCCAGCAGCTTCATGACTAGCGGGGGAGTCAATGAGCAGTTCTTC
d_call: TRBD2
clone_size: -
v_call: TRBV5-1
j_call: TRBJ2-1

cdr3_aa: CASSLTAGGTETQYF
cdr3_nt: TGTGCCAGCAGCTTAACAGCGGGGGGGACAGAGACCCAGTACTTC
d_call: TRBD2
clone_size: few
v_call: TRBV11-2
j_call: TRBJ2-5

cdr3_aa: CASRYLFSSPRYEQYF
cdr3_nt: TGCGCCAGCCGATATCTCTTTTCGTCCCCCCGCTACGAGCAGTACTTC
d_call: -
clone_size: -
v_call: TRBV5-1
j_call: TRBJ2-7

cdr3_aa: CASRVEGTGVPDTQYF
cdr3_nt: TGTGCCAGCAGGGTGGAAGGGACAGGGGTTCCGGATACGCAGTATTTT
d_call: TRBD1
clone_size: -
v_call: TRBV28
j_call: TRBJ2-3

cdr3_aa: CATRDRDNEKLFF
cdr3_nt: TGTGCCACACGGGACAGGGATAATGAAAAACTGTTTTTT
d_call: TRBD1
clone_size: -
v_call: TRBV3-1
j_call: TRBJ1-4